The 22 T cell receptor beta chains given below trace back to one sample, sequenced in a study of CD8+ T cells in alopecia areata. Sequencing templates came from extracted RNA that was reverse transcribed into cDNA. Libraries were prepared by immunoSEQ multiplex PCR; TCRdb keeps only in-frame clonotypes and omits some of them. The sample carries around 130,000 clones, roughly three fifths recorded once. The specimen was CD4+ T cells sorted from blood, collected at week 0. All receptors come from a human donor with alopecia areata.

The chain combines TRBV5-4 with TRBJ2-1, with a tentative D call TRBD2 (5 bases). The CDR3 totals 15 residues. Trimming cost V 4 bases and J 1 base, with 12 bases left between them. Germline V gene sequence: CDR1 SGHNT, CDR2 YYREEE (reference sequence). In DNA, the CDR3 is TGTGCCAGCAGCCCAGAGGGCCGGTCCTACAATGAGCAGTTCTTC. Protein product: CASSPEGRSYNEQFF.

The chain joins TRBV10-3 to TRBJ2-5; D is ambiguous. CDR1 and CDR2 (germline): ENHRY, SYGVKD. The CDR3 is 11 residues long. Between the trimmed V and J ends, which lost 3 bases and 5 bases, there was a span of 4 bases. The CDR3 DNA follows: TGTGCCATCAGTGAATCGGAGACCCAGTACTTC. Its protein product is CAISESETQYF.

The rearrangement joins TRBV4-3 to TRBJ2-1; D remains ambiguous. CDR1 is LGHNA and CDR2 is YSLEER in the germline V gene. This CDR3 has 17 residues. Trimming shortened V by 1 base and J by 2 bases, and 15 bases separated the two germline ends. Here the CDR3 DNA reads TGCGCCAGCAGCCAAGCAGGCTCCGTCCTAACCTACAATGAGCAGTTCTTC. Translation: CASSQAGSVLTYNEQFF.

V is TRBV5-4 and J is TRBJ1-2; TRBD1 matches at 10 bases. The V gene's germline CDR1 is SGHNT and CDR2 YYREEE (reference sequence). This CDR3 has 15 residues. The junction had 6 bases not matched to a gene; V was cut back by 1 base and J by 6 bases. Written as DNA, the CDR3 is TGTGCCAGCAGCTTGCCGACAGGGGGCCTAAATGGCTACACCTTC. It encodes CASSLPTGGLNGYTF.

This clone was counted only a few times. Other DNA sequences within the sample encode an identical CDR3. The rearrangement links TRBV10-3 to TRBJ1-1; 7 bases map to TRBD1. The V gene end was trimmed by 6 bases and the J gene end by 0 bases; junction bases not matched to a gene: 4. This CDR3 has 14 residues. CDR1 is ENHRY, CDR2 SYGVKD, per germline. The CDR3 is CAISEGQLNTEAFF. The CDR3 nucleotides read TGTGCCATCAGCGAGGGACAGCTGAACACTGAAGCTTTCTTT.

The V gene is TRBV19, the J gene TRBJ1-5; D gene ambiguous. Germline V gene sequence: CDR1 LNHDA, CDR2 SQIVND (reference sequence). Trimming shortened V by 7 bases and J by 3 bases, and 16 bases separated the two germline ends. This CDR3 has 15 amino acids. Here the CDR3 reads CASNWEVAYNQPQHF. The CDR3 DNA is TGTGCCAGTAATTGGGAAGTGGCTTACAATCAGCCCCAGCATTTT.

The chain combines TRBV4-3 with TRBJ1-2; TRBD1 might be the D (6 bases). Trimming cost V 0 bases and J 1 base, with 15 bases left between them. The CDR3 sequence is 17 residues long. Germline CDR1 reads LGHNA; CDR2 reads YSLEER. This CDR3 reads CASSQDLGQQINYGYTF. The CDR3 DNA reads as TGCGCCAGCAGCCAAGACCTAGGACAGCAGATTAACTATGGCTACACCTTC.

This clone was detected a few times. The CDR3 nucleotides are TGTGCCAGCAGCTTCGGCGGAGGGAGCTCCTACGAGCAGTACTTC. Amino acid sequence: CASSFGGGSSYEQYF. The chain joins TRBV7-8 to TRBJ2-7, with D possibly TRBD2 on 6 matching bases. With 3 bases removed from V and 0 bases from J, the gap between germline ends came to 12 bases. This CDR3 contains 15 residues. The germline V gene encodes CDR1 SGHVS and CDR2 FQNEAQ. Filled out from reference TRBV7-8 and TRBJ2-7, the complete variable domain reads GAGVSQSPRYKVAKRGQDVALRCDPISGHVSLFWYQQALGQGPEFLTYFQNEAQLDKSGLPSDRFFAERPEGSVSTLKIQRTQQEDSAVYLCASSFGGGSSYEQYFGPGTRLTVT.

The chain carries TRBV29-1 and TRBJ2-7; TRBD2 might be the D (7 bases). The V and J ends lost 4 bases and 4 bases respectively, with 20 bases between them. The V gene's germline CDR1 is SQVTM and CDR2 ANQGSEA. CDR3 length: 15 amino acids. The CDR3, as DNA: TGCAGCGTTGTGTCGGGGGGCGGTGGGATTTACGAGCAGTACTTC. Encoded protein: CSVVSGGGGIYEQYF.

This clone is a singleton in its sample. The chain recombines TRBV27 with TRBJ2-3; 7 bases match TRBD1. The CDR3 has 16 amino acids. Germline CDR1 MNHEY, CDR2 SMNVEV (reference sequence). With 5 bases clipped from V and 4 bases from J, the junction kept 12 bases outside the gene matches. The CDR3 region has the DNA TGTGCCAGCAGTCCGACCGGGACAGCCACGCCAGATACGCAGTATTTT. Amino acids: CASSPTGTATPDTQYF.

The chain has TRBV5-1 and TRBJ2-3; 9 bases fit TRBD1. CDR1 SGHRS and CDR2 YFSETQ come from the germline V gene. V dropped 3 bases and J dropped 3; count of bases not matched to a gene: 11. The CDR3 contains 17 residues. The CDR3 DNA reads as TGCGCCAGCAGCTCAGATCCTACAGGGGGCGTGACAGATACGCAGTATTTT. Encoded protein: CASSSDPTGGVTDTQYF.

This clone turned up a few times. This chain connects TRBV4-3 to TRBJ1-2; weak D call: TRBD1 (6 bases). V dropped 0 bases and J dropped 5 bases, with 16 bases sitting between them. Germline lookup yields CDR1 LGHNA and CDR2 YSLEER. The CDR3 sequence is 16 residues long. The CDR3 DNA reads TGCGCCAGCAGCCAAGACGTCAGGGGAGGGAGGTATGGCTACACCTTC. This encodes CASSQDVRGGRYGYTF.

The chain carries TRBV2 and TRBJ2-5; 13 positions agree with TRBD2. Trimming at V came to 1 base and at J to 2 bases, leaving 1 base not matched to a gene. The germline V gene has CDR1 SNHLY and CDR2 FYNNEI. This CDR3 is 16 amino acids long. This CDR3 is CASSEGTSGGQETQYF. Written as DNA, the CDR3 is TGTGCCAGCAGTGAAGGGACTAGCGGGGGACAAGAGACCCAGTACTTC.

The chain links TRBV7-8 to TRBJ2-5; possibly TRBD2 for D (5 bases). CDR3 length: 13 residues. V was cut by 5 bases and J by 5 bases, with 12 bases left in between. From germline, CDR1 is SGHVS and CDR2 FQNEAQ. The CDR3 protein is CASSPQPGETQYF. DNA of the CDR3: TGTGCCAGCAGCCCGCAACCGGGGGAGACCCAGTACTTC.

J is TRBJ2-1 and V is TRBV7-2, with 8 bases fitting TRBD2. CDR3 length: 17 amino acids. The germline gives CDR1 SGHTA, CDR2 FQGNSA. V lost 1 base and J lost 3; bases outside the gene matches: 8. The CDR3 reads CASSLDWASGLYNEQFF. The CDR3 nucleotides read TGTGCCAGCAGCTTAGATTGGGCTAGCGGGCTCTACAATGAGCAGTTCTTC.

V gene TRBV7-6 combines with J gene TRBJ2-7, with 7 bases lining up with TRBD2. The trim removed 5 bases at V and 3 bases at J, leaving 7 bases unmatched. The CDR3 has 14 residues. Germline loops: CDR1 SGHVS, CDR2 FNYEAQ. Here the CDR3 DNA reads TGTGCCAGCAGCCCCGATAGGACTAGCTACGAGCAGTACTTC. It translates to CASSPDRTSYEQYF.

The chain employs TRBV15 and TRBJ2-5, with D perhaps matching TRBD2 (5 bases). This CDR3 is 15 amino acids long. Trimming stripped 3 bases from V and 5 bases from J, with 16 bases between. Germline-derived CDR1 and CDR2 are LNHNV and YYDKDF (reference sequence). The CDR3 DNA sequence: TGTGCCACCAGCAGTCCGGGGTACTCTCGGGAGACCCAGTACTTC. This encodes CATSSPGYSRETQYF.

The V and J genes are TRBV7-2 and TRBJ2-4, with 13 bases aligning to TRBD2. The CDR3 totals 18 residues. Losses at the gene ends were 1 base for V and 5 bases for J; bases not matched to a gene: 8. Germline V lookup: CDR1 SGHTA, CDR2 FQGNSA. The CDR3 reads CASSLVGTSGRAQNIQYF. As DNA, the CDR3 is TGTGCCAGCAGCTTAGTGGGTACTAGCGGGAGGGCCCAAAACATTCAGTACTTC.

This clone was seen more than once but under ten times. The chain employs TRBV29-1 and TRBJ2-5; weak D call: TRBD2 (6 bases). The CDR3 totals 15 residues. Germline V gives CDR1 SQVTM, CDR2 ANQGSEA. Trimming left V 4 bases short and J 5 bases short, with 20 bases between. The CDR3 sequence: CSVGYGRGTLETQYF. CDR3 sequence (DNA): TGCAGCGTTGGATATGGGCGGGGCACGTTGGAGACCCAGTACTTC.

The V call is TRBV10-3, the J call TRBJ1-5; D call uncertain. Deletions cut 4 bases from V and 6 bases from J, with 7 bases between. Germline lookup yields CDR1 ENHRY and CDR2 SYGVKD. This CDR3 is built from 12 residues. The CDR3 DNA is TGTGCCATCAGTGTGGCCCCTCAGCCCCAGCATTTT. Residues: CAISVAPQPQHF.

V and J are TRBV15 and TRBJ2-2, with D possibly matching TRBD1 (5 bases). CDR1 and CDR2 from the germline V gene are LNHNV and YYDKDF (reference sequence). The V end lost 3 bases, the J end lost 0 bases, and 11 bases lay between the germline ends. The CDR3 has 16 residues. The CDR3 sequence is CATSSSLGANTGELFF. The CDR3 DNA sequence: TGTGCCACCAGCAGTTCGCTAGGGGCGAACACCGGGGAGCTGTTTTTT.

CDR3 nucleotides: TGTGCCATCAGTGATGCACAGGGGGAACTTGGCTACACCTTC. This encodes CAISDAQGELGYTF. V usage is TRBV10-3 and J usage is TRBJ1-2; 8 nucleotides match TRBD1. V lost 3 bases and J lost 7; bases outside the gene matches: 7. CDR3 size: 14 residues. Germline-derived CDR1 and CDR2 are ENHRY and SYGVKD.